The 29 T cell receptor beta chains presented below share a single source sample, sequenced in a study of radiation and T cells in renal cell carcinoma. Only in-frame clones appear in the TCRdb table, and some are missing; sequencing was by immunoSEQ multiplex PCR. The table records some 72,000 clones, about 80% of them present only once. Sample time point: blood 2 weeks post-SBRT. The sample's treatment: 15 Gy SBRT to primary tumor, nephrectomy 4 weeks later. The material was blood, obtained from a patient whose treatment included radiotherapy and nephrectomy. The receptors here all came from a man aged 55 to 70 with renal cell carcinoma.

The genes are TRBV5-4 and TRBJ2-7; TRBD2 agrees at 8 bases. V was pared by 4 bases and J by 0 bases, with 9 bases of the junction left unmatched. This CDR3 has 16 amino acids. Germline values: CDR1 SGHNT, CDR2 YYREEE (reference sequence). CDR3 sequence reads: CASSQPLAGSSYEQYF. Written as DNA, the CDR3 is TGTGCCAGCAGCCAGCCTTTAGCGGGATCCTCCTACGAGCAGTACTTC.

V usage is TRBV7-2 and J usage is TRBJ1-2; no clear D. The V end was cut by 1 base, the J end by 8 bases, with 8 bases between. The CDR3 extends over 12 amino acids. Per the germline V gene, CDR1 is SGHTA and CDR2 is FQGNSA. In nucleotides, the CDR3 is TGTGCCAGCAGCTTAGAGAGACGGGGCTACACCTTC. As protein: CASSLERRGYTF.

The chain joins TRBV5-1 to TRBJ2-7; 8 bases agree with TRBD1. The germline CDR1 and CDR2 sequences are SGHRS and YFSETQ. V lost 1 base to trimming and J lost 2 bases; unmatched junction nucleotides: 5. The CDR3 totals 15 residues. The CDR3 spells CASSLFTGGTYEQYF. The CDR3 DNA reads as TGCGCCAGCAGCTTGTTTACAGGGGGAACCTACGAGCAGTACTTC.

The chain carries TRBV12-5 and TRBJ1-5, with D possibly being TRBD1 (6 bases). V was clipped by 9 bases and J by 9 bases, with 15 bases between them. Germline V CDR1 and CDR2: LGHNT, FRNRAP. The CDR3 length is 12 residues. CDR3 DNA: TGTGCTAGCCCTGACAGGCCAGGGCCCCAGCATTTT. Protein sequence: CASPDRPGPQHF.

J is TRBJ2-2 and V is TRBV6-5; D is possibly TRBD1 (5 bases). From germline, CDR1 is MNHEY and CDR2 SVGAGI. V was trimmed by 8 bases and J by 5 bases, leaving 15 bases between them. CDR3 size: 14 residues. CDR3 loop: CASRRGRLTGELFF. The CDR3 DNA reads TGTGCCAGCCGTAGGGGCCGCCTAACCGGGGAGCTGTTTTTT.

The chain links TRBV2 to TRBJ2-5; D is unclear. Germline assignment: CDR1 SNHLY and CDR2 FYNNEI. This CDR3 region has 13 residues. Trimming removed 7 bases from V and 2 bases from J, with 11 bases in between. The CDR3 sequence: CASTKQRQETQYF. The CDR3 DNA follows: TGTGCCAGCACCAAACAGCGTCAAGAGACCCAGTACTTC.

The rearrangement uses TRBV28 and TRBJ1-1; D is unresolved. The germline CDR1 and CDR2 sequences are MDHEN and SYDVKM. This CDR3 comprises 13 residues. V shed 6 bases and J shed 5 bases, with 13 bases lying between them. The CDR3 is CASRRSGGTEAFF. In DNA form, the CDR3 reads TGTGCCAGCAGACGCTCGGGTGGAACTGAAGCTTTCTTT. The entire variable domain, with the rest obtained from reference TRBV28 and TRBJ1-1, is as follows: DVKVTQSSRYLVKRTGEKVFLECVQDMDHENMFWYRQDPGLGLRLIYFSYDVKMKEKGDIPEGYSVSREKKERFSLILESASTNQTSMYLCASRRSGGTEAFFGQGTRLTVV.

The gene calls are TRBV11-2 and TRBJ2-7; 9 bases align to TRBD1. Unmatched junction bases numbered 6, after V lost 2 bases and J lost 4 bases. Germline values: CDR1 SGHAT, CDR2 FQNNGV. The CDR3 is 15 residues long. CDR3 sequence: CASSLTQGALYEQYF. The CDR3 region has the DNA TGTGCCAGCAGCTTAACACAGGGGGCGCTTTACGAGCAGTACTTC.

This chain links TRBV5-1 with TRBJ1-4, with D possibly TRBD1 on 6 matching bases. V was cut by 4 bases and J by 4 bases, with 17 bases left in between. This CDR3 region has 16 residues. The germline CDR1 and CDR2 sequences are SGHRS and YFSETQ. In nucleotides, the CDR3 is TGCGCCAGCAGCACAGGACAGACAGGCTTTAATGAAAAACTGTTTTTT. Protein sequence: CASSTGQTGFNEKLFF.

The sample holds a few counts of this clone. V usage is TRBV15 and J usage is TRBJ2-1; 9 nucleotides agree with TRBD2. V lost 5 bases, J lost 4 bases, and 6 bases stayed unmatched. The germline gives CDR1 LNHNV, CDR2 YYDKDF (reference sequence). The CDR3 length is 15 residues. CDR3: CATSGFSGRYNEQFF. The CDR3 DNA follows: TGTGCCACCAGCGGTTTTAGCGGGAGATACAATGAGCAGTTCTTC.

This chain connects TRBV29-1 to TRBJ2-5; possible D gene TRBD1, 5 bases. The V end was cut by 6 bases, the J end by 8 bases, with 13 bases between. The length of the CDR3 is 11 residues. Germline loops: CDR1 SQVTM, CDR2 ANQGSEA. CDR3 protein: CSVTAGYTQYF. CDR3 nucleotides: TGCAGCGTAACAGCAGGGTACACCCAGTACTTC.

This chain uses TRBV5-4 with TRBJ2-5; a weak D match, TRBD2 (6 bases). Germline V CDR1 and CDR2: SGHNT, YYREEE (reference sequence). CDR3 length: 15 residues. Trimming took 4 bases from V and 0 from J, leaving 13 bases between them. CDR3 in amino acids: CASSRDSLYQETQYF. CDR3 sequence (DNA): TGTGCCAGCAGCCGGGACTCCTTGTACCAAGAGACCCAGTACTTC.

This chain joins TRBV10-3 and TRBJ1-2; TRBD1 matches at 7 bases. The V gene's germline CDR1 is ENHRY and CDR2 SYGVKD. V was clipped by 6 bases and J by 5 bases; unmatched bases: 6. The length of the CDR3 is 13 residues. CDR3 coding DNA: TGTGCCATCAGGGACAGGAGGGGATATGGCTACACCTTC. It encodes CAIRDRRGYGYTF.

This clone has a single count. V and J are TRBV30 and TRBJ2-3; 8 bases match TRBD2. V gave up 0 bases and J gave up 5 bases; unmatched junction bases: 7. Per germline, CDR1 GTSNPN and CDR2 SVGIG (reference sequence). The CDR3 has 15 amino acids. The CDR3 protein is CAWSVTGGLEDTQYF. The CDR3 DNA reads TGTGCCTGGAGTGTTACGGGAGGGCTCGAAGATACGCAGTATTTT.

The chain carries TRBV6-5 and TRBJ2-1; TRBD2 aligns across 14 bases. The V and J ends lost 2 bases and 7 bases, in that order; junction bases with no gene match: 1. Looked up from germline, CDR1 is MNHEY and CDR2 is SVGAGI. This CDR3 is 15 amino acids long. CDR3: CASSYGLAGGNEQFF. The CDR3 region has the DNA TGTGCCAGCAGTTACGGACTAGCGGGAGGAAATGAGCAGTTCTTC.

This clone was detected only once. The V and J genes are TRBV5-1 and TRBJ2-3; D gene ambiguous. Looked up from germline, CDR1 is SGHRS and CDR2 is YFSETQ. V was shortened by 5 bases and J by 2 bases, with 15 bases between the two germline ends. The CDR3 loop spans 15 amino acids. The CDR3 protein is CASRFVAGNTDTQYF. The CDR3 region has the DNA TGCGCCAGCAGGTTCGTGGCTGGGAACACAGATACGCAGTATTTT.

This chain connects TRBV30 to TRBJ1-2; TRBD1 agrees at 9 bases. Trimming removed 3 bases from V and 8 bases from J; junction bases left unmatched: 4. The CDR3 covers 12 residues. CDR1 and CDR2 (germline): GTSNPN, SVGIG (reference sequence). CDR3 coding DNA: TGTGCCTGGAGAACAGGGGGCAGGGGCTACACCTTC. This encodes CAWRTGGRGYTF. The full variable domain, with the rest looked up from reference TRBV30 and TRBJ1-2, is SQTIHQWPATLVQPVGSPLSLECTVEGTSNPNLYWYRQAAGRGLQLLFYSVGIGQISSEVPQNLSASRPQDRQFILSSKKLLLSDSGFYLCAWRTGGRGYTFGSGTRLTVV.

The chain couples TRBV7-2 to TRBJ1-1; no reliable D call. V lost 0 bases and J lost 11, with 10 bases in between. Germline V lookup: CDR1 SGHTA, CDR2 FQGNSA. The CDR3 contains 12 residues. CDR3 protein: CASSLAGMGAFF. The CDR3 coding sequence is TGTGCCAGCAGCTTAGCAGGGATGGGGGCTTTCTTT.

The DNA for the CDR3 is TGTGCCAGCAGTCGCGGGTCCCTAGGGAATGAAAAACTGTTTTTT. Protein: CASSRGSLGNEKLFF. The rearrangement links TRBV27 to TRBJ1-4; D is unresolved. Germline CDR1 and CDR2: MNHEY and SMNVEV (reference sequence). With 5 bases removed from V and 5 bases from J, the gap between germline ends came to 15 bases. This CDR3 region has 15 residues.

The rearrangement joins TRBV7-9 to TRBJ1-3; unclear D gene. V lost 5 bases to trimming and J lost 3 bases, with 11 bases between them. Germline V gene data show CDR1 as SEHNR and CDR2 as FQNEAQ (reference sequence). This CDR3 spans 14 amino acids. CDR3 sequence reads: CASSPLPDGNTIYF. The CDR3 nucleotides are TGTGCCAGCAGCCCCCTACCCGATGGAAACACCATATATTTT.

The chain uses TRBV25-1 and TRBJ2-2; the D call may be TRBD1 or TRBD2 (5 bases each). The germline V and J ends were trimmed by 4 bases and 3 bases, with 9 bases remaining between them. Germline CDR1 MGHDK, CDR2 SYGVNS. This CDR3 region has 14 residues. CDR3: CASSGVGDTGELFF. The CDR3 DNA sequence: TGTGCCAGCAGTGGGGTGGGGGACACCGGGGAGCTGTTTTTT. Combining the CDR3 with reference TRBV25-1 and TRBJ2-2 gives the whole variable domain EADIYQTPRYLVIGTGKKITLECSQTMGHDKMYWYQQDPGMELHLIHYSYGVNSTEKGDLSSESTVSRIRTEHFPLTLESARPSHTSQYLCASSGVGDTGELFFGEGSRLTVL.

The count of this clone is one. The rearrangement links TRBV10-1 to TRBJ2-5; maybe TRBD2 (5 bases). Germline CDR1 WNHNN, CDR2 SYGVQD (reference sequence). Trimming cost V 4 bases and J 2 bases, with 8 bases left between them. CDR3 length: 13 amino acids. The CDR3 loop is CASSGSGQETQYF. The CDR3 DNA follows: TGCGCCAGCAGTGGGAGCGGACAAGAGACCCAGTACTTC.

This clone has only a few counts. This sequence joins TRBV7-2 and TRBJ2-7; D gene uncertain. V was pared by 7 bases and J by 7 bases, with 17 bases between. The CDR3 spans 13 residues. The V gene's germline CDR1 is SGHTA and CDR2 FQGNSA. The CDR3: CASTRLVVGEQYF. The CDR3 coding sequence is TGTGCCAGCACACGACTTGTGGTTGGGGAGCAGTACTTC.

The chain combines TRBV28 with TRBJ2-7; the D is unclear. The CDR3 has 13 amino acids. Germline V CDR1 and CDR2: MDHEN, SYDVKM. The ends were cut back, 7 bases at V and 4 bases at J, with 14 bases in the middle. Here the CDR3 DNA reads TGTGCCAGCAAGGACGGGCCCTATTACGAGCAGTACTTC. This translates into CASKDGPYYEQYF.

The rearrangement links TRBV7-2 to TRBJ2-5; TRBD1 or TRBD2 may be the D gene (6 bases each). Trimming removed 0 bases at V and 1 base at J, with 9 bases between. The CDR3 contains 15 residues. The germline V gene encodes CDR1 SGHTA and CDR2 FQGNSA. The CDR3 sequence: CASSLAWGAQETQYF. CDR3 sequence (DNA): TGTGCCAGCAGCTTAGCTTGGGGGGCCCAAGAGACCCAGTACTTC. Combining the CDR3 with reference TRBV7-2 and TRBJ2-5 gives the whole variable domain GAGVSQSPSNKVTEKGKDVELRCDPISGHTALYWYRQSLGQGLEFLIYFQGNSAPDKSGLPSDRFSAERTGGSVSTLTIQRTQQEDSAVYLCASSLAWGAQETQYFGPGTRLLVL.

V gene TRBV5-1 combines with J gene TRBJ1-2, with 8 bases lining up with TRBD1. Germline lookup yields CDR1 SGHRS and CDR2 YFSETQ. The CDR3 covers 16 residues. With V trimmed by 2 bases and J by 8 bases, 14 bases remained unmatched. The CDR3 loop is CASSLPPPGQAGGYTF. In DNA, the CDR3 is TGCGCCAGCAGCTTACCTCCTCCGGGACAGGCGGGAGGCTACACCTTC.

A few counts support this clone. The rearrangement uses TRBV19 and TRBJ1-1; D remains ambiguous. Germline assignment: CDR1 LNHDA and CDR2 SQIVND (reference sequence). The CDR3 totals 14 residues. Trimming cost V 2 bases and J 4 bases, with 11 bases left between them. This CDR3 reads CASSIWAGPTEAFF. DNA of the CDR3: TGTGCCAGTAGTATATGGGCCGGTCCCACTGAAGCTTTCTTT.

This rearrangement joins TRBV7-6 to TRBJ1-1; D is unclear. Germline V lookup: CDR1 SGHVS, CDR2 FNYEAQ. CDR3 length equals 14 residues. V was trimmed by 5 bases and J by 6 bases, leaving 16 bases between them. The CDR3 DNA follows: TGTGCCAGCAGCCGATCGGCAGACTGGCCTGAAGCTTTCTTT. Its translation: CASSRSADWPEAFF.

V is TRBV5-1 and J is TRBJ1-6; 7 nucleotides match TRBD1. Germline CDR1 reads SGHRS; CDR2 reads YFSETQ. There are 15 residues in the CDR3. The junction had 6 bases not matched to a gene; V was cut back by 0 bases and J by 9 bases. CDR3 sequence: CASSLVSGGSSPLHF. The CDR3, as DNA: TGCGCCAGCAGCTTGGTATCAGGGGGGAGTTCACCCCTCCACTTT.